Listed below are T cell receptor beta chains from one sample, sequenced in a study of T-cell memory formation after mild COVID-19. TCRdb re-called the 5' RACE reads with MiXCR, one entry per CDR3 protein. The table lists about 340,000 distinct CDR3 sequences, 13% to 15% of them singletons. Sequencing was performed on PBMCs or a T cell subset sorted from them (not recorded which). These receptors came from a man aged 18-30 years who had mild COVID-19 (a few samples of this study predate the infection). Cell type and time point are not known. The CDR3 runs from the conserved cysteine through the conserved F or W. The D gene is left open where the match is weak. Clone size, where shown, is once, few, many, or a class for clones that have expanded.

>TRBV12-3/TRBV12-4|-|-|TRBJ1-5
CASSPPGTIQPQHF
TGTGCCAGCAGCCCCCCGGGAACCATTCAGCCCCAGCATTTT
>TRBV4-2|many|-|TRBJ1-1
CASSPAGTPNTEAFF
TGTGCCAGCAGCCCCGCCGGGACCCCGAACACTGAAGCTTTCTTT
>TRBV18|few|-|TRBJ1-1
CASSPSTVQAFF
TGTGCCAGCTCACCATCGACAGTCCAAGCTTTCTTT
>TRBV24-1|many|TRBD1|TRBJ2-3
CATSDSQGARDTQYF
TGTGCCACCAGTGATTCCCAGGGGGCCAGAGATACGCAGTATTTT
>TRBV4-3|-|-|TRBJ2-2
CASSQDLAATNTGELFF
TGCGCCAGCAGCCAAGATTTAGCAGCTACGAACACCGGGGAGCTGTTTTTT
>TRBV4-2|-|-|TRBJ2-3
CASSQGGIADVGTDTQYF
TGTGCCAGCAGCCAGGGTGGAATAGCGGACGTAGGAACAGATACGCAGTATTTT
>TRBV4-1|-|-|TRBJ1-3
CASSQDWRPSGNTIYF
TGCGCCAGCAGCCAAGATTGGAGGCCTTCTGGAAACACCATATATTTT
>TRBV6-6|few|TRBD1|TRBJ2-5
CASSSRQGEQETQYF
TGTGCCAGCAGTTCCCGACAGGGAGAACAAGAGACCCAGTACTTC
>TRBV19|few|-|TRBJ2-7
CASGPVGGEQYF
TGTGCCAGTGGCCCGGTGGGCGGCGAGCAGTACTTC
>TRBV3-1|-|TRBD2|TRBJ2-1
CASSLGLAGGIF
TGTGCCAGCAGCCTTGGACTAGCGGGGGGGATCTTC
>TRBV9|-|TRBD1|TRBJ1-2
CASSPMTGNYGYTF
TGTGCCAGCAGCCCCATGACAGGGAACTATGGCTACACCTTC
>TRBV2|-|TRBD2|TRBJ2-3
CASRTSGDTQYF
TGTGCCAGCAGGACTAGCGGGGATACGCAGTATTTT
>TRBV12-3/TRBV12-4|few|-|TRBJ1-1
CASSLASSRAEAFF
TGTGCCAGCAGTTTAGCCTCCTCCCGGGCCGAAGCTTTCTTT
>TRBV7-2|many|TRBD1|TRBJ2-7
CASSLDAGTGSYEQYF
TGTGCCAGCAGCTTAGACGCCGGGACAGGCTCCTACGAGCAGTACTTC
>TRBV20-1|few|-|TRBJ1-1
CSAKTPGQVNTEAFF
TGCAGTGCCAAGACCCCGGGACAAGTAAACACTGAAGCTTTCTTT
>TRBV3-1|-|-|TRBJ2-1
CASSPGGGADNEQFF
TGTGCCAGCAGCCCGGGCGGCGGGGCTGACAATGAGCAGTTCTTC
>TRBV20-1|few|-|TRBJ2-4
CSARDLWGAHVKNIQYF
TGCAGTGCTAGAGATTTGTGGGGGGCGCATGTCAAAAACATTCAGTACTTC
>TRBV4-2|few|-|TRBJ1-1
CASSLKKIARDPRGPEAFF
TGTGCCAGCAGCCTAAAGAAAATCGCCCGGGACCCTAGGGGCCCTGAAGCTTTCTTT
>TRBV5-1|-|-|TRBJ1-6
CASSGGVPYNSPLHF
TGCGCCAGCAGCGGGGGGGTTCCCTATAATTCACCCCTCCACTTT
>TRBV20-1|-|-|TRBJ1-2
CSARVVRTGSYGYTF
TGCAGTGCTAGAGTTGTCCGGACGGGATCCTATGGCTACACCTTC
>TRBV6-2/TRBV6-3|-|TRBD2|TRBJ2-2
CASSYAGLVGTGELFF
TGTGCCAGCAGTTACGCGGGACTAGTTGGCACCGGGGAGCTGTTTTTT
>TRBV10-3|few|-|TRBJ2-2
CAISDSSSNTGELFF
TGTGCCATCAGTGACTCAAGCTCCAACACCGGGGAGCTGTTTTTT
>TRBV6-4|-|TRBD1|TRBJ2-1
CASSRQGAGEQFF
TGTGCCAGCAGTCGACAGGGGGCCGGCGAGCAGTTCTTC
>TRBV20-1|few|TRBD1|TRBJ1-1
CSASTGADTEAFF
TGCAGTGCTAGTACAGGGGCCGACACTGAAGCTTTCTTT
>TRBV30|few|-|TRBJ1-6
CARSEGAHSPLHF
TGTGCCCGATCGGAGGGAGCGCATTCACCCCTCCACTTT
>TRBV7-7|many|-|TRBJ2-5
CASSLGLQETQYF
TGTGCCAGCAGCTTGGGACTCCAAGAGACCCAGTACTTC
>TRBV14|few|-|TRBJ1-1
CASSQRRQSGRSEAFF
TGTGCCAGCAGCCAAAGAAGACAATCAGGGCGATCTGAAGCTTTCTTT
>TRBV28|few|TRBD1|TRBJ1-5
CASSKERTGDNQPQHF
TGTGCCAGCAGTAAAGAAAGGACAGGGGACAATCAGCCCCAGCATTTT
>TRBV12-3/TRBV12-4|few|-|TRBJ2-2
CASSSELSALFF
TGTGCCAGCAGTTCCGAGCTCTCCGCGCTGTTTTTT
>TRBV5-8|-|TRBD1|TRBJ2-4
CASSTGQLAKNIQYF
TGTGCCAGCAGCACGGGACAGCTAGCCAAAAACATTCAGTACTTC
>TRBV4-1|few|-|TRBJ1-5
CASSQLVDYQPQHF
TGCGCCAGCAGCCAATTAGTGGATTATCAGCCCCAGCATTTT
>TRBV25-1|once|TRBD1|TRBJ1-1
CASSPGTGAEAFF
TGTGCCAGCAGTCCCGGGACAGGGGCGGAAGCTTTCTTT
>TRBV9|-|-|TRBJ2-5
CASSVQGPGETQYF
TGTGCCAGCAGCGTACAGGGGCCCGGGGAGACCCAGTACTTC
>TRBV20-1|many|-|TRBJ1-3
CSADPNSGNTIYF
TGCAGTGCGGACCCAAACTCTGGAAACACCATATATTTT
>TRBV5-5|-|TRBD1|TRBJ2-5
CASSLFSTGAQETQYF
TGTGCCAGCAGCTTGTTTAGTACAGGGGCCCAAGAGACCCAGTACTTC
>TRBV20-1|-|-|TRBJ1-2
CSIKQINYGYTF
TGCAGTATAAAGCAGATAAACTATGGCTACACCTTC
>TRBV19|-|TRBD1|TRBJ2-3
CASSKDRWASTDTQYF
TGTGCCAGTAGTAAGGACAGGTGGGCTAGCACAGATACGCAGTATTTT
>TRBV14|few|-|TRBJ1-2
CASSQVGPPGTF
TGTGCCAGCAGCCAAGTGGGACCGCCGGGCACCTTC
>TRBV7-2|many|-|TRBJ2-7
CASSQLMAGDTYEQYF
TGTGCCAGCAGCCAATTAATGGCAGGGGATACCTACGAGCAGTACTTC
>TRBV15|few|TRBD1|TRBJ2-3
CATSRRRTGNTDTQYF
TGTGCCACCAGCAGAAGAAGGACAGGGAACACAGATACGCAGTATTTT
>TRBV4-2|-|-|TRBJ1-1
CASSQEYGFMNTEAFF
TGTGCCAGCAGCCAAGAGTACGGGTTTATGAACACTGAAGCTTTCTTT
>TRBV12-3/TRBV12-4|few|TRBD1|TRBJ1-6
CASRPTGDGNSPLHF
TGTGCCAGCAGACCGACAGGGGACGGGAATTCACCCCTCCACTTT